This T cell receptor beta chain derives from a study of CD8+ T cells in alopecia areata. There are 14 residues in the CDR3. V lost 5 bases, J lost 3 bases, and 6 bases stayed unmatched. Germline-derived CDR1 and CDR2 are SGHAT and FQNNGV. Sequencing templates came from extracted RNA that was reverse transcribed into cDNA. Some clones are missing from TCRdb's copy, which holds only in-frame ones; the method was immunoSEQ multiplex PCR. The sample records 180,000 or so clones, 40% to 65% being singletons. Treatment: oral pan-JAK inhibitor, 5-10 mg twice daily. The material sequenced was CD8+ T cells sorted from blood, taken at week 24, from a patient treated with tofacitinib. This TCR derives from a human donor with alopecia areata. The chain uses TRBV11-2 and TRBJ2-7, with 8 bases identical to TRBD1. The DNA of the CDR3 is TGTGCCAGCAGCATCGGACAGGGCTTCTACGAGCAGTACTTC. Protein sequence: CASSIGQGFYEQYF.